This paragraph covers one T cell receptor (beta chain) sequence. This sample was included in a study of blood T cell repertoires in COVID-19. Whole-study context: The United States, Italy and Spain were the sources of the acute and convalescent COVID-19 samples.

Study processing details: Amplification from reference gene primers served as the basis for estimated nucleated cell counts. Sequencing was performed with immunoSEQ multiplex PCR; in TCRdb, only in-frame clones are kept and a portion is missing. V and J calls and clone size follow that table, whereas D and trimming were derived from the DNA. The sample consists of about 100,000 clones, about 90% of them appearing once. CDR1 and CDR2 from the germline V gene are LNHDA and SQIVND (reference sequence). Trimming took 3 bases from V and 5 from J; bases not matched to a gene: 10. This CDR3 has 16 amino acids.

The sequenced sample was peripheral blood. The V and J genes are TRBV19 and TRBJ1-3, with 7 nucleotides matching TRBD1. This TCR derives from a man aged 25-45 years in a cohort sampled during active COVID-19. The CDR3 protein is CASSIQGPGGRNTIYF. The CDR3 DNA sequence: TGTGCCAGTAGTATCCAAGGGCCAGGGGGAAGAAACACCATATATTTT.